Listed below are T cell receptor beta chains from one sample, sequenced in a study of CD8 T cells in ankylosing spondylitis. Via MiXCR, TCRdb re-called the 5' RACE reads, giving one row per CDR3 protein. The data contain hundreds of thousands of distinct CDR3 sequences, 12% of them singletons. The specimen was blood, either unsorted or a sorted T cell fraction (not recorded which). Receptors were obtained from a male donor with ankylosing spondylitis. The CDR3 runs from the conserved cysteine through the conserved F or W. A D gene is named only where the DNA matches it firmly. Expanded clones get a size class; other rows say once, few or many, or leave the size out.

TRBD2 TRBJ2-3 few TRBV5-1 TGCGCCAGTCTTCTAGCGGCCAGCACAGATACGCAGTATTTT CASLLAASTDTQYF
- TRBJ2-3 few TRBV10-3 TGTGCCATCAGCGACAACCGGGGGGACATCGGCTTGGACACGCAGTATTTT CAISDNRGDIGLDTQYF
- TRBJ2-5 - TRBV9 TGTGCCAGCAGCGTGGACAGTACCCGGGGGGAGACCCAGTACTTC CASSVDSTRGETQYF
- TRBJ2-1 - TRBV24-1 TGTGCCACCAGTGATTTGGCCCCAAGGACATTCCGCTCCTACAATGAGCAGTTCTTC CATSDLAPRTFRSYNEQFF
TRBD2 TRBJ2-1 - TRBV9 TGTGCCAGCAGCTGGGGAATGATGAGCGGGGACTACAATGAGCAGTTCTTC CASSWGMMSGDYNEQFF
- TRBJ2-5 few TRBV6-1 TGTGCCAGCAGACAGGGACCCCTACAGTCGGCCCAGTACTTC CASRQGPLQSAQYF
- TRBJ1-2 few TRBV28 TGTGCCAGCAGATTAGGACAGAGGAGTAGTGGCTACACCTTC CASRLGQRSSGYTF
- TRBJ1-6 few TRBV20-1 TGCAGTGCTAGTCTCCAGGGGTATAATTCACCCCTCCACTTT CSASLQGYNSPLHF
- TRBJ1-1 - TRBV4-1 TGCGCCAGCAGCCAAGTGGGGCCTTTGAACACTGAAGCTTTCTTT CASSQVGPLNTEAFF
TRBD2 TRBJ2-1 - TRBV20-1 TGCAGTGCTAGAGGGCGGGAGAGCTACAATGAGCAGTTCTTC CSARGRESYNEQFF
TRBD2 TRBJ2-7 - TRBV7-2 TGTGCCAGCAGCTGGAGCGGGGTTGCCTACGAGCAGTACTTC CASSWSGVAYEQYF
- TRBJ2-1 - TRBV6-1 TGTGCCAGCAGTGAAAAGGGCATGGATGAGCAGTTCTTC CASSEKGMDEQFF
- TRBJ2-6 many TRBV20-1 TGCAGTGCTAGAGGCGGAGCCGGGGCCAACGTCCTGACTTTC CSARGGAGANVLTF
- TRBJ1-2 few TRBV20-1 TGCAGTGCGGCAGGGGCTGGGTATGGCTACACCTTC CSAAGAGYGYTF
TRBD1 TRBJ1-2 - TRBV4-1 TGCGCCAGCAGCCCCTGGACAGGGTCGAACTATGGCTACACCTTC CASSPWTGSNYGYTF
- TRBJ1-1 - TRBV6-1 TGTGCCAGCACTCGGAGTATCGTCGGGGGAGCTTTCTTT CASTRSIVGGAFF
TRBD1 TRBJ1-1 many TRBV12-3/TRBV12-4 TGTGCCAGCAGTTTGAGGACAGGCTTGAACACTGAAGCTTTCTTT CASSLRTGLNTEAFF
- TRBJ2-1 few TRBV12-3/TRBV12-4 TGTGCCAGCAGTTTTCACCTAGGCGGTTCCTACAATGAGCAGTTCTTC CASSFHLGGSYNEQFF
TRBD2 TRBJ2-5 - TRBV12-3/TRBV12-4 TGTGCCAGCAGTAAAGGGGCTAGCGGGGGGGCCGAGACCCAGTACTTC CASSKGASGGAETQYF
- TRBJ2-1 many TRBV3-1 TGTGCCAGCAGCCCGTACACGGGGGACAATGAGCAGTTCTTC CASSPYTGDNEQFF
TRBD1 TRBJ2-3 few TRBV7-2 TGTGCCAGCAGCTCCCGCCGGACAGGGGGCACAGATACGCAGTATTTT CASSSRRTGGTDTQYF
- TRBJ2-1 many TRBV12-3/TRBV12-4 TGTGCCAGCAGCCGCTTGGACAGGGGAGGTCTAGCGGGAGCTTACAATGAGCAGTTCTTC CASSRLDRGGLAGAYNEQFF
TRBD1 TRBJ2-5 few TRBV11-2 TGTGCCAGCAGCGGGACAGCCAGGGAGACCCAGTACTTC CASSGTARETQYF
- TRBJ1-5 - TRBV9 TGTGCCAGCAGCCCGGACTGGGGCCAGGGGCAGCCCCAGCATTTT CASSPDWGQGQPQHF
TRBD2 TRBJ2-1 few TRBV10-2 TGCGCCAGCAGCGCGGGAGGGGATCCGCAGTTCTTC CASSAGGDPQFF